This T cell receptor beta chain was sequenced in a study of blood T cells in healthy people across ages. PCR was performed a second time for roughly 7 to 11 cycles using a sample-barcoded 5' primer and a J-beta primer mix. TCRdb reprocessed the 5' RACE reads with MiXCR, giving one entry per CDR3 protein. Of 850,000 to 1,100,000 distinct CDR3 sequences listed, roughly two fifths are singletons. Trimming cost V 4 bases and J 4 bases; bases outside gene matches: 10. The CDR3 is 17 amino acids. From germline, CDR1 is MGHDK and CDR2 SYGVNS. This clonotype was counted only a few times. Material for sequencing was blood. The source of this sequence is a young man in good health. J is TRBJ2-5 and V is TRBV25-1, with 12 bases that match TRBD2. Here the CDR3 reads CASSGYTSGGSGETQYF. In nucleotides, the CDR3 is TGTGCCAGCAGTGGGTATACTAGCGGGGGGTCTGGAGAGACCCAGTACTTC.